The clone carrying this TCR beta chain was picked up a small number of times. Its antigen is not identified. A junction boundary mismatches the germline segment, possibly from a read error. The sample comes from a study of blood T cells in healthy people across ages. Study outcomes and limitations: Diversity figures based on one million T cells were deemed too low. When set beside aged donors, long-lived donors presented more naive CD4+ cells and higher diversity.

A second PCR, run for roughly 6 to 11 cycles, used a sample-barcoded 5' primer plus a J-beta primer mix. A template-switch adaptor containing 12 random nucleotides labeled each cDNA molecule. TCRdb reprocessed the 5' RACE reads with MiXCR, giving one entry per CDR3 protein. The sample consists of about a million distinct CDR3 sequences, 45% to 50% of them appearing once. CDR1 is SGHTA and CDR2 is FQGNSA in the germline V gene. The CDR3 is made up of 14 amino acids. The chain joins TRBV7-2 to TRBJ2-5; weak D call: TRBD2 (5 bases). The sample was blood. This clonotype was sampled from a man aged 25-45 years in good health. The CDR3 DNA sequence: TGTGTCAGCAGCTTAGAGGCGGGTCAAGAGACCCAGTACTTC. It encodes CVSSLEAGQETQYF.